The sequence of this T cell receptor beta chain was determined in a study of blood T cell repertoires in COVID-19. In the authors' workflow: Reference gene primer amplification gave estimated nucleated cell counts. TCRdb's table, derived via immunoSEQ multiplex PCR, lists solely in-frame clones and lacks some. The V and J calls and clone size were taken over from that table, and D and trimming were inferred from the DNA. The table lists about 190,000 clones, more than 75% of them singletons. CDR3 length: 14 residues. Trimming removed 5 bases from V and 14 bases from J, with 24 bases in between. Germline V gives CDR1 SGHNT, CDR2 YYREEE (reference sequence).

V and J are TRBV5-4 and TRBJ2-3, with TRBD2 as a possible D gene (5 bases). This TCR was recovered from a woman in her sixties or seventies with COVID-19, enrolled during active disease. Sequencing used peripheral blood. This chain's CDR3 is CASRSEDRKRQWYF. The CDR3 nucleotides are TGTGCCAGCAGGTCGGAGGATAGGAAACGGCAGTGGTATTTT.